This T cell receptor beta chain was observed in a study of blood T cell repertoires in COVID-19 (dated by TCRdb to 2019 to 2021). As for the study more broadly: The collaborator samples originated in the United States, Italy and Spain and spanned the acute and convalescent phases of COVID-19. The repertoires were released in a freely available public database meant as a resource for research on the immune response to SARS-CoV-2. Where available, HLA class I and class II types were obtained from metadata supplied by the sample provider rather than from assay-based typing. The prospective study material was composed of cDNA or gDNA derived from T cells, B-cell-depleted T cells, or PBMCs. Sample metadata almost always included a de-identified subject ID, COVID-19 status, age in years and sex. Subjects who had been exposed to COVID-19, were actively infected with it, or had recovered from it provided the deeply sampled blood TCRbeta repertoires that made up the dataset. The samples were drawn from two sources: the first 160 participants of the ongoing ImmuneRACE study, and 1,254 subjects contributed by 6 global collaborators. Paper-wide results and their limitations: Clinical and demographic metadata were provided uncurated, with the amount varying by source and participant.

TCRbeta CDR3 regions were amplified from genomic DNA by means of the immunoSEQ Assay, a bias-controlled multiplex PCR. The source study handled its data this way. Nucleated cell counts per sample were estimated from amplification of reference gene primers within the assay. To quantify the absolute abundance of each unique TCRbeta CDR3 rearrangement, sequence reads were collapsed and filtered. For each sample, productive Simpson clonality was calculated by taking the square root of Simpson's diversity index across productive rearrangements. Held by TCRdb, this immuneACCESS table contains in-frame sequences only and omits some clones. Under half of the omission traces to an unresolved V gene where checked; the cause of the rest is unknown. V, J and clone size are taken as reported in that table, and D and trimming were inferred from the DNA itself. Counted in this sample were nearly 110,000 clones; more than 70% of them appeared once. More than 4.5% of the sample comes from the top ten.

As to this clone: This clone's antigen is unknown. The input lacks base qualities; no much larger clone sits a single base away.

The CDR3, cysteine through phenylalanine, is 16 amino acids long. CDR3 DNA is the only sequence kept; it has 48 bases, read in frame from the first base. V is cut back by 2 bases and J by 2 bases, with 2 bases in the junction unmatched. The germline V gene sets CDR1 to SGHRS and CDR2 to YFSETQ. Whole blood was collected in K2EDTA tubes by collaborating institutions according to the institutions' own protocols. For TCRbeta analysis, collaborators shipped samples as frozen whole blood, isolated PBMCs, or DNA extracted from either of those sample types. The chain is assembled from TRBV5-1 and TRBJ2-1; 12 central bases correspond to TRBD2. The TCR originated in a man aged 35-49 years with active or convalescent COVID-19. Material for sequencing was peripheral blood. The nucleotides read TGCGCCAGCAGCTTATCTAGCGGGAGGGCCTACAATGAGCAGTTCTTC. This yields the protein CASSLSSGRAYNEQFF.